The sequence of this T cell receptor beta chain was determined in a study of cytomegalovirus exposure and HLA in healthy donors. This PCR relied on a set of 60 Vbeta primers and 13 Jbeta primers. The method was immunoSEQ multiplex PCR; TCRdb's version includes in-frame clones alone and lacks a portion of them. This table holds some 150,000 clones. The CDR3 extends over 16 amino acids. In germline, CDR1 is SGDLS, CDR2 YYNGEE. V was cut by 0 bases and J by 8 bases, with 20 bases left in between. This TCR came from a young woman in good health and CMV-seropositive. Sequenced sample: PBMCs. The chain joins TRBV9 to TRBJ1-2; D may be TRBD1 (6 bases). The CDR3 DNA reads TGTGCCAGCAGCGTAGCTTTCGGGGGGCCCGAGGGGGGCTACACCTTC. Protein product: CASSVAFGGPEGGYTF.